Listed here is a single T cell receptor beta chain. These data belong to a study of shared clonotypes between healthy human individuals. Sequenced by immunoSEQ multiplex PCR; TCRdb stores in-frame clones only, minus some. Of about 480,000 clones listed, 60% to 80% are singletons. Trimming took 4 bases from V and 8 from J, leaving 18 bases between them. The CDR3 sequence is 14 residues long. Looked up from germline, CDR1 is SGHRS and CDR2 is YFSETQ. The sequenced material came from PBMCs. The chain is built from TRBV5-1 and TRBJ1-2, with a possible D match to TRBD1 (5 bases). This sequence originates from a woman aged 40 to 50 in good health. Some clones in this sample may be carry-over from other donors' samples. CDR3 sequence (DNA): TGCGCCAGCAGCCCACCAGGGACCTCCGTAGGCTACACCTTC. Residues: CASSPPGTSVGYTF.